This T cell receptor (beta chain) was observed in a study of T cells in Graves' hyperthyroidism and ophthalmopathy. This CDR3 has 17 residues. The germline CDR1 and CDR2 sequences are SQVTM and ANQGSEA. The V segment lost 0 bases and the J segment 3 bases; nucleotides outside the gene matches: 10. This clonotype has at least ten counts. The investigators amplified TCR beta CDR3 regions from RNA transcripts. When the TCR CDR3 underwent first-round RT-PCR, the HTBI primer set was used. Each CDR3 protein gets one entry after TCRdb re-called the multiplex PCR reads with MiXCR. The data show about 350,000 distinct CDR3 sequences, with about 15% seen just once and 20% to 25% held by the top ten.

This clonotype was sampled from a woman aged 25 to 39 with Graves' hyperthyroidism. The sequenced sample consisted of blood. This chain uses TRBV29-1 with TRBJ2-1; 8 bases are shared with TRBD1. CDR3 sequence reads: CSVEDVGTGYNYNEQFF. The CDR3 nucleotides are TGCAGCGTTGAAGATGTCGGGACAGGTTATAACTACAATGAGCAGTTCTTC.